The subject of this entry is one T cell receptor beta chain. No antigen is known for it. Sequence at one end of the junction differs from germline and may be a read error. TCRdb processed the 5' RACE reads anew with MiXCR; each CDR3 protein has one entry. Counted here are about 560,000 distinct CDR3 sequences, 18% occurring once; the ten biggest clones make up about 12%. This record comes from a study of T-cell memory formation after mild COVID-19. In the study overall: TCR clustering was largely donor specific. Study observations and caveats: A second wave of clones peaked on day 37, and their SARS-CoV-2 specificity went unconfirmed. Contracting CD4+ clones sat mainly in CM and EM; CD8+ in EMRA.

Sequencing was carried out using PBMCs or a T cell subset sorted from them (not recorded which). The source is an adult woman who had mild COVID-19 (a few samples of this study predate the infection). Cell type and time point are not known.

CDR3 nucleotides: TGTGCCAGCTCACTCTCCAACCCCGGGACTAGCAAAGATACGCAGTATTTT. Its protein is CASSLSNPGTSKDTQYF. V is TRBV18 and J is TRBJ2-3; 9 nucleotides align to TRBD2. CDR1 is KGHSH, CDR2 LQKENI, per germline. This CDR3 comprises 17 residues.